The 23 T cell receptor beta chains below all came from one sample that was sequenced in a study of blood T cell repertoires in COVID-19. Sequencing was performed with immunoSEQ multiplex PCR; in TCRdb, only in-frame clones are kept and a portion is missing. The table records about 97,000 clones, around 87% of them present only once. Sequenced sample: peripheral blood. Receptor source: a human donor in a cohort sampled during active COVID-19.

This chain uses TRBV27 with TRBJ1-6, with D unresolved. This CDR3 is 15 amino acids long. In germline, CDR1 is MNHEY, CDR2 SMNVEV (reference sequence). Trimming stripped 7 bases from V and 0 bases from J, with 10 bases between. CDR3 region: CASTGWSSYNSPLHF. Here the CDR3 DNA reads TGTGCCAGCACTGGCTGGAGCTCCTATAATTCACCCCTCCACTTT.

This sequence joins TRBV7-9 and TRBJ2-3, with D maybe TRBD2 (5 bases). Trimming pared 2 bases from V and 4 bases from J, leaving 13 bases between. CDR3 length: 15 amino acids. Looked up from germline, CDR1 is SEHNR and CDR2 is FQNEAQ (reference sequence). CDR3 coding DNA: TGTGCCAGCAGCTTACTTGGGGAGAAGGCAGATACGCAGTATTTT. It is translated as CASSLLGEKADTQYF. Full variable domain (remainder filled in from reference TRBV7-9 and TRBJ2-3): DTGVSQNPRHKITKRGQNVTFRCDPISEHNRLYWYRQTLGQGPEFLTYFQNEAQLEKSRLLSDRFSAERPKGSFSTLEIQRTEQGDSAMYLCASSLLGEKADTQYFGPGTRLTVL.

The chain carries TRBV11-3 and TRBJ2-5; the match to TRBD1 covers 7 bases. After removal of 5 bases from V and 2 bases from J, the junction contained 8 bases not matched to a gene. Germline CDR1 is SGHNT and CDR2 is YENEEA. The CDR3 sequence is 15 residues long. CDR3 in amino acids: CASSEGGFLQETQYF. Here the CDR3 DNA reads TGTGCCAGCAGCGAAGGGGGCTTCCTACAAGAGACCCAGTACTTC.

The genes are TRBV6-5 and TRBJ2-3; possible D gene TRBD2, 6 bases. CDR1 MNHEY and CDR2 SVGAGI come from the germline V gene. The CDR3 runs 13 residues. V gave up 11 bases and J gave up 1 base, with 13 bases separating them. The CDR3 bases are TGTGCCGGAGGGGCTAGCGGCACAGATACGCAGTATTTT. It specifies CAGGASGTDTQYF.

The chain employs TRBV4-1 and TRBJ2-7; tentatively, D is TRBD1 (6 bases). Looked up from germline, CDR1 is MGHRA and CDR2 is YSYEKL. The CDR3 consists of 14 residues. Trimming stripped 4 bases from V and 0 bases from J, with 10 bases between. Here the CDR3 reads CASSRTVTSYEQYF. The CDR3 bases are TGCGCCAGCAGCCGGACAGTTACCTCCTACGAGCAGTACTTC.

This chain uses TRBV7-2 with TRBJ1-3, with 8 bases lining up with TRBD1. The germline V gene encodes CDR1 SGHTA and CDR2 FQGNSA. The CDR3 loop spans 15 amino acids. V trimming: 4 bases; J trimming: 0 bases; junction bases outside the gene matches: 2. The DNA for the CDR3 is TGTGCCAGCAGCTGGACAGGGACCTCTGGAAACACCATATATTTT. Protein sequence: CASSWTGTSGNTIYF.

This clone has more than one count but fewer than ten. This chain connects TRBV7-9 to TRBJ1-6; D is undetermined. CDR3 length equals 16 residues. The V end lost 1 base, the J end lost 0 bases, and 7 bases lay between the germline ends. The germline V gene has CDR1 SEHNR and CDR2 FQNEAQ (reference sequence). The CDR3 region is CASSLGASSYNSPLHF. As DNA, the CDR3 is TGTGCCAGCAGCTTAGGTGCCAGCTCCTATAATTCACCCCTCCACTTT. Full variable domain (outside the CDR3, taken from reference TRBV7-9 and TRBJ1-6): DTGVSQNPRHKITKRGQNVTFRCDPISEHNRLYWYRQTLGQGPEFLTYFQNEAQLEKSRLLSDRFSAERPKGSFSTLEIQRTEQGDSAMYLCASSLGASSYNSPLHFGNGTRLTVT.

This clone was seen a handful of times. The V call is TRBV27, the J call TRBJ2-7, with D tentatively TRBD1 (6 bases). Looked up from germline, CDR1 is MNHEY and CDR2 is SMNVEV (reference sequence). V lost 5 bases to trimming and J lost 0 bases, with 20 bases between them. This CDR3 has 17 amino acids. The CDR3 reads CASSRVPQGTFSYEQYF. In nucleotides, the CDR3 is TGTGCCAGCAGTCGCGTTCCTCAGGGGACCTTCTCCTACGAGCAGTACTTC.

The DNA of the CDR3 is TGTGCCAGCAGCGTAGGGGGGAGGCCCCCCGGGACCCAGTACTTC. Amino acids: CASSVGGRPPGTQYF. The chain uses TRBV9 and TRBJ2-5; D is perhaps TRBD2 (6 bases). Trimming pared 0 bases from V and 7 bases from J, leaving 16 bases between. Germline-derived CDR1 and CDR2 are SGDLS and YYNGEE. The CDR3 has 15 amino acids.

This chain connects TRBV29-1 to TRBJ1-1, with D hard to call. Trimming left V 4 bases short and J 1 base short, with 7 bases between. Germline V gives CDR1 SQVTM, CDR2 ANQGSEA. The CDR3 has 12 amino acids. CDR3 sequence reads: CSVVEGNTEAFF. In nucleotides, the CDR3 is TGCAGCGTTGTGGAGGGGAACACTGAAGCTTTCTTT.

The rearrangement uses TRBV5-5 and TRBJ2-2; 9 bases are a match to TRBD2. The CDR3 covers 18 residues. The germline CDR1 and CDR2 sequences are SGHKS and YYEKEE (reference sequence). V lost 0 bases, J lost 4 bases, and 10 bases stayed unmatched. The DNA for the CDR3 is TGTGCCAGCAGCTTGGGGGTGGGAGGACTAGCGAGCACCGGGGAGCTGTTTTTT. As protein: CASSLGVGGLASTGELFF.

V gene TRBV7-2 combines with J gene TRBJ2-3, with TRBD2 matching over 8 bases. There are 17 residues in the CDR3. V shed 0 bases, J shed 1 base, and the junction held 6 bases outside the gene matches. Looked up from germline, CDR1 is SGHTA and CDR2 is FQGNSA. The CDR3 coding sequence is TGTGCCAGCAGCTTAGCGCGAATCGGGAGGGGCACAGATACGCAGTATTTT. It is translated as CASSLARIGRGTDTQYF.

The genes are TRBV6-2 or TRBV6-3 and TRBJ1-6; tentative D call: TRBD1 (5 bases). From germline, CDR1 is MNHEY and CDR2 SVGEGT. V was clipped by 0 bases and J by 10 bases, with 19 bases between them. The CDR3 is 17 amino acids. The CDR3 sequence is CASSYSGGSPAGSPLHF. CDR3 sequence (DNA): TGTGCCAGCAGTTACTCGGGGGGGTCCCCGGCGGGATCACCCCTCCACTTT.

This sequence joins TRBV2 and TRBJ2-7; 7 bases match TRBD2. The CDR3 spans 14 residues. V was clipped by 3 bases and J by 9 bases; unmatched bases: 11. Germline V CDR1 and CDR2: SNHLY, FYNNEI. CDR3 coding DNA: TGTGCCAGCAGTGACGGGGGAGGGCCAAGAGGGCAGTACTTC. It codes for CASSDGGGPRGQYF. The complete variable domain, with remaining parts taken from reference TRBV2 and TRBJ2-7, reads EPEVTQTPSHQVTQMGQEVILRCVPISNHLYFYWYRQILGQKVEFLVSFYNNEISEKSEIFDDQFSVERPDGSNFTLKIRSTKLEDSAMYFCASSDGGGPRGQYFGPGTRLTVT.

This CDR3 reads CASSLTSDYEQFF. The CDR3 nucleotides are TGTGCCAGCAGCCTGACTAGCGATTATGAGCAGTTCTTC. This chain uses TRBV9 with TRBJ2-1; 8 nucleotides line up with TRBD2. V was pared by 4 bases and J by 8 bases, with 5 bases of the junction left unmatched. Germline CDR1 SGDLS, CDR2 YYNGEE. This CDR3 has 13 residues.

V and J are TRBV7-8 and TRBJ2-3; a possible D gene is TRBD2 (7 bases). Germline V gene data show CDR1 as SGHVS and CDR2 as FQNEAQ. The length of the CDR3 is 15 residues. V was pared by 1 base and J by 2 bases, with 10 bases between. CDR3 nucleotide sequence: TGTGCCAGCAGCTTAGTTGGGGGGGCCACAGATACGCAGTATTTT. Protein: CASSLVGGATDTQYF.

J is TRBJ2-1 and V is TRBV4-3; weak D call: TRBD1 (5 bases). V was cut by 1 base and J by 3 bases, with 10 bases left in between. This CDR3 has 15 residues. The germline CDR1 and CDR2 sequences are LGHNA and YSLEER. This CDR3 is CASSQAVDSYNEQFF. CDR3 in DNA: TGCGCCAGCAGCCAAGCCGTCGACAGCTACAATGAGCAGTTCTTC.

V is TRBV9 and J is TRBJ1-1; D is possibly TRBD1 (6 bases). CDR3 length equals 15 residues. From germline, CDR1 is SGDLS and CDR2 YYNGEE. The V end lost 5 bases, the J end lost 0 bases, and 14 bases lay between the germline ends. For the CDR3, the DNA is TGTGCCAGCAGTGCCTTGAGGACAGTGAACACTGAAGCTTTCTTT. Protein sequence: CASSALRTVNTEAFF.

V gene TRBV9 combines with J gene TRBJ2-5; 8 bases are a match to TRBD2. V gave up 3 bases and J gave up 5 bases; unmatched junction bases: 12. The CDR3 totals 16 residues. From germline, CDR1 is SGDLS and CDR2 YYNGEE. For the CDR3, the DNA is TGTGCCAGCAGCGCCGGGGGGGCCTTGTACGGCGAGACCCAGTACTTC. Translating gives CASSAGGALYGETQYF.

The chain employs TRBV27 and TRBJ2-7; perhaps TRBD1 as D (6 bases). Trimming took 3 bases from V and 3 from J, leaving 12 bases between them. There are 14 residues in the CDR3. CDR1 and CDR2 (germline): MNHEY, SMNVEV (reference sequence). The CDR3 is CASSFLGAGYEQYF. The CDR3 DNA reads TGTGCCAGCAGTTTCCTGGGGGCCGGCTACGAGCAGTACTTC.

This clone was detected once. The rearrangement links TRBV2 to TRBJ1-4; TRBD1 might be the D (6 bases). This CDR3 spans 15 amino acids. Germline CDR1 reads SNHLY; CDR2 reads FYNNEI. The germline V and J ends were trimmed by 7 bases and 7 bases, with 19 bases remaining between them. The DNA for the CDR3 is TGTGCCAGCAACAAAAACAGGGCAGTTCGTGAAAAACTGTTTTTT. This translates into CASNKNRAVREKLFF. Full variable domain (outside the CDR3, taken from reference TRBV2 and TRBJ1-4): EPEVTQTPSHQVTQMGQEVILRCVPISNHLYFYWYRQILGQKVEFLVSFYNNEISEKSEIFDDQFSVERPDGSNFTLKIRSTKLEDSAMYFCASNKNRAVREKLFFGSGTQLSVL.

The gene calls are TRBV3-1 (or the pseudogene TRBV3-2) and TRBJ2-7, with 9 nucleotides matching TRBD1. Per the germline V gene, CDR1 is LGHDT and CDR2 is YNNKEL (reference sequence). The CDR3 has 14 amino acids. J lost 1 base, V lost 6 bases, and 4 bases had no gene match. The CDR3 nucleotides are TGTGCCAGCAGTTCCGGGACAGGGTCCTACGAGCAGTACTTC. This gives the protein CASSSGTGSYEQYF.

V gene TRBV6-6 combines with J gene TRBJ1-5; D call uncertain. This CDR3 comprises 15 residues. Germline lookup yields CDR1 MNHNY and CDR2 SVGAGI (reference sequence). V was shortened by 4 bases and J by 6 bases, with 16 bases between the two germline ends. This chain's CDR3 is CASSWVQSRGQPQHF. In DNA, the CDR3 is TGTGCCAGCAGTTGGGTCCAAAGTCGCGGTCAGCCCCAGCATTTT.